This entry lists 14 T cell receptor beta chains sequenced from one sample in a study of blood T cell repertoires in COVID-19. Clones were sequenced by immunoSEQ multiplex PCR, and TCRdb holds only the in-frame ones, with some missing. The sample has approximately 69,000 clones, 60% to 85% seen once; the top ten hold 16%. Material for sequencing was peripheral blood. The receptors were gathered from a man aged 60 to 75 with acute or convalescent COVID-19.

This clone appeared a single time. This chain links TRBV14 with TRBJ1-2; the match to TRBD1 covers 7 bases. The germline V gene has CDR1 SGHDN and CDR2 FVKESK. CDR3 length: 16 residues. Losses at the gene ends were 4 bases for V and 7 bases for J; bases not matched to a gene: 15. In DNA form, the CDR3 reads TGTGCCAGCAGCCCGACACAGGGGATTGTTGCTAGTGGCTACACCTTC. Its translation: CASSPTQGIVASGYTF.

As DNA, the CDR3 is TGTGCCAGCAGCTTACTAACGGGACTAGCAGGAGAGACCCAGTACTTC. Translating gives CASSLLTGLAGETQYF. The rearrangement joins TRBV7-2 to TRBJ2-5; 9 bases are a match to TRBD2. Germline CDR1 SGHTA, CDR2 FQGNSA. The CDR3 spans 16 residues. The V and J ends lost 2 bases and 4 bases, in that order; junction bases with no gene match: 8. Drawing the rest from reference TRBV7-2 and TRBJ2-5, the complete variable domain is GAGVSQSPSNKVTEKGKDVELRCDPISGHTALYWYRQSLGQGLEFLIYFQGNSAPDKSGLPSDRFSAERTGGSVSTLTIQRTQQEDSAVYLCASSLLTGLAGETQYFGPGTRLLVL.

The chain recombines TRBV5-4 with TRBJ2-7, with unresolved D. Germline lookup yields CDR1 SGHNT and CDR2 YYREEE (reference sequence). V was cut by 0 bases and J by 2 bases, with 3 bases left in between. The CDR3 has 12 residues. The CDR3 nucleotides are TGTGCCAGCAGCTTGGACACCTACGAGCAGTACTTC. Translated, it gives CASSLDTYEQYF.

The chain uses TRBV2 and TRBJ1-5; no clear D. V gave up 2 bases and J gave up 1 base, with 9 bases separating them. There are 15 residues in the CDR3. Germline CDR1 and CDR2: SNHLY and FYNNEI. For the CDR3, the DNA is TGTGCCAGCAGTGAATTTCTTTCGAGCAATCAGCCCCAGCATTTT. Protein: CASSEFLSSNQPQHF.

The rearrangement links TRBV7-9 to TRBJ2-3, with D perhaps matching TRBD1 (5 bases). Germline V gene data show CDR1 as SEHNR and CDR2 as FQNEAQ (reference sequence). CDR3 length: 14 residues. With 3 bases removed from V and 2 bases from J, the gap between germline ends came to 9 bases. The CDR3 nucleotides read TGTGCCAGCAGCTTGACAGCCATCACAGATACGCAGTATTTT. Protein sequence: CASSLTAITDTQYF. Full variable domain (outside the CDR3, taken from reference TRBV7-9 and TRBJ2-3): DTGVSQNPRHKITKRGQNVTFRCDPISEHNRLYWYRQTLGQGPEFLTYFQNEAQLEKSRLLSDRFSAERPKGSFSTLEIQRTEQGDSAMYLCASSLTAITDTQYFGPGTRLTVL.

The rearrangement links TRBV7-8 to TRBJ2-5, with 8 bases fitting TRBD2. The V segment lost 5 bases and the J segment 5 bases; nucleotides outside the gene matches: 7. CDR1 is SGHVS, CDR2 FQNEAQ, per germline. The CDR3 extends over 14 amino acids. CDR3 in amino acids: CASSLRGEGETQYF. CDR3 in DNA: TGTGCCAGCAGCCTGCGGGGGGAAGGGGAGACCCAGTACTTC.

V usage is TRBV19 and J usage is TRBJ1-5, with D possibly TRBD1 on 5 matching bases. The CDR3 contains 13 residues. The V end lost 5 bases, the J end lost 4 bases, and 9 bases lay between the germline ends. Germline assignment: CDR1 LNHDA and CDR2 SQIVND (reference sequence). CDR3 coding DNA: TGTGCCAGTAGTGCACAGGTTAATCAGCCCCAGCATTTT. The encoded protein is CASSAQVNQPQHF.

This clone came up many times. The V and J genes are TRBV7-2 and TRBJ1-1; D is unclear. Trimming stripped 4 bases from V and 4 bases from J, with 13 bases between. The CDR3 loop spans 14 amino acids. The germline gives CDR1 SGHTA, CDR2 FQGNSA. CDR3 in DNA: TGTGCCAGCAGCTCGATCTGGGCCGGCACTGAAGCTTTCTTT. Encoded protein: CASSSIWAGTEAFF.

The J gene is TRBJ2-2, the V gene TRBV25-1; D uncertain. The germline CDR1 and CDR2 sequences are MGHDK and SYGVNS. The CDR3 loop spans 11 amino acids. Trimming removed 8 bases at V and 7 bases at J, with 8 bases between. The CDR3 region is CASSTVGELFF. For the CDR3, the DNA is TGTGCCAGCTCAACGGTCGGGGAGCTGTTTTTT.

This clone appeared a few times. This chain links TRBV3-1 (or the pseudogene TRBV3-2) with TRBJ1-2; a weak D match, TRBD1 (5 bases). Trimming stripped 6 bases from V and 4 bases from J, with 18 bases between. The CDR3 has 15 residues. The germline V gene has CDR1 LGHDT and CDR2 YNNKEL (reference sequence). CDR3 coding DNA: TGTGCCAGCAGGTACTCCGGGGGACGAGTCTATGGCTACACCTTC. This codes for CASRYSGGRVYGYTF.

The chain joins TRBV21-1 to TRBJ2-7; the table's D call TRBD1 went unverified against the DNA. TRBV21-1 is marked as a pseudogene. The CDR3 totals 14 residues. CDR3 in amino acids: CASSGGESPYEQYF. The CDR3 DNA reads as TGTGCCAGCAGCGGGGGCGAATCTCCCTACGAGCAGTACTTC.

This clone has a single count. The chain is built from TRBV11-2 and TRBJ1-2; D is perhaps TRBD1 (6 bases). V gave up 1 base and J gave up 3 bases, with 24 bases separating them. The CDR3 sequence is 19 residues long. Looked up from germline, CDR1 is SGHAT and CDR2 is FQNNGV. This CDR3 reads CASSLVLGQGPSHDYGYTF. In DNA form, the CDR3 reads TGTGCCAGCAGCTTAGTTCTAGGGCAGGGGCCGTCCCATGACTATGGCTACACCTTC.

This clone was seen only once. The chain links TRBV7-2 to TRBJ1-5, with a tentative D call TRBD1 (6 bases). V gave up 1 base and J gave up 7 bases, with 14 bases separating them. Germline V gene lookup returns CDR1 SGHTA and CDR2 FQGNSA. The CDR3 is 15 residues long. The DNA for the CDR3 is TGTGCCAGCAGCTTAGACAGGGTCTCGGCCCAGCCCCAGCATTTT. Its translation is CASSLDRVSAQPQHF.

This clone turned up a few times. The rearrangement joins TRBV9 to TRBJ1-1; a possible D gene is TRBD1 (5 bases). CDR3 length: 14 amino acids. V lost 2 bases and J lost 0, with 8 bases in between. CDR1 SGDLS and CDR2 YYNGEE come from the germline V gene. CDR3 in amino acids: CASSVDRMNTEAFF. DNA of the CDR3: TGTGCCAGCAGCGTTGACAGAATGAACACTGAAGCTTTCTTT.